The text below deals with one T cell receptor beta chain. Antigen: not known. This CDR3 has 15 residues. Deletions cut 0 bases from V and 4 bases from J, with 15 bases between. Germline-derived CDR1 and CDR2 are GTSNPN and SVGIG (reference sequence). The data are from a study of memory CD4+ T cells and cytomegalovirus serostatus. Study conclusions and caveats: Of under 200 reported CMV TCRbeta sequences, roughly 70 were found in memory CD4+ repertoires.

The assay was immunoSEQ multiplex PCR, and TCRdb's table has in-frame clones only and misses some. In the table there are about 31,000 clones, around 74% of which are singletons. Single viable CD3+CD4+CD8-CD45RO+ cells were sorted as the memory CD4+ T cells. Serum IgG to CMV pp150, pp28, p38 and p52 defined serostatus. Total CD4+ T cells were enriched by CD4 positive selection. The J gene is TRBJ1-2, the V gene TRBV30; possibly TRBD1 for D (6 bases). This TCR was sampled from an adult in good health and CMV-seronegative. Some clones in this sample may be carry-over from other donors' samples. Sample: memory CD4+ T cells from blood. CDR3 nucleotide sequence: TGTGCCTGGAGTGTCGGGGGGGCCGAATTCTATGGCTACACCTTC. It specifies CAWSVGGAEFYGYTF.